These 30 T cell receptor beta chains were all obtained from the same sample, sequenced in a study of blood T cell repertoires in COVID-19. Sequencing was performed with immunoSEQ multiplex PCR; in TCRdb, only in-frame clones are kept and a portion is missing. The table has roughly 100,000 clones, 84% seen once. The sample comprised peripheral blood. The receptors were gathered from a woman aged 55-69 years with acute or convalescent COVID-19.

This clone showed up just a few times. V is TRBV6-5 and J is TRBJ2-7, with D maybe TRBD2 (6 bases). The V and J ends lost 8 bases and 3 bases respectively, with 14 bases between them. There are 13 residues in the CDR3. Per the germline V gene, CDR1 is MNHEY and CDR2 is SVGAGI. Here the CDR3 reads CASRRGRNYEQYF. DNA for the CDR3: TGTGCCAGCCGTCGAGGGAGGAACTACGAGCAGTACTTC.

The chain recombines TRBV20-1 with TRBJ1-2; D remains ambiguous. Trimming took off 3 bases at V and 8 bases at J, with 10 bases between the two ends. CDR3 length equals 11 residues. Germline CDR1 reads DFQATT; CDR2 reads SNEGSKA (reference sequence). DNA of the CDR3: TGCAGTGCTAGTCCCCAACAAGGCTACACCTTC. Amino acid sequence: CSASPQQGYTF.

This clone has only a few counts. The gene calls are TRBV7-9 and TRBJ1-4; no reliable D call. The CDR3 consists of 15 residues. CDR1 and CDR2 (germline): SEHNR, FQNEAQ (reference sequence). The V gene lost 5 bases and the J gene lost 2 bases, with 12 bases spanning the gap. CDR3 region: CASSPEARTNEKLFF. The DNA for the CDR3 is TGTGCCAGCAGCCCTGAGGCTCGGACTAATGAAAAACTGTTTTTT.

The chain recombines TRBV3-1 (or the pseudogene TRBV3-2) with TRBJ2-2; 13 positions agree with TRBD2. This CDR3 has 22 residues. Germline V gives CDR1 LGHDT, CDR2 YNNKEL (reference sequence). V shed 0 bases and J 4 bases; nucleotides not matched to a gene: 17. The CDR3 reads CASSQDAHQPGLAGTPTGELFF. The CDR3 region has the DNA TGTGCCAGCAGCCAAGACGCCCACCAGCCGGGACTAGCGGGGACACCCACCGGGGAGCTGTTTTTT.

This clone showed up just a few times. The J gene is TRBJ2-1, the V gene TRBV23-1; D may be TRBD1 (5 bases). TRBV23-1 is an ORF, and what it does is uncertain. V gave up 4 bases and J gave up 0 bases, with 13 bases separating them. The CDR3 loop spans 16 amino acids. CDR3 amino acids: CASSRRQTRSYNEQFF. DNA for the CDR3: TGCGCCAGCAGTCGTAGACAGACCCGCTCCTACAATGAGCAGTTCTTC.

This clone was recorded once. V usage is TRBV29-1 and J usage is TRBJ1-1, with D unresolved. The CDR3 is 13 residues long. Germline V gene lookup returns CDR1 SQVTM and CDR2 ANQGSEA. V lost 4 bases and J 0 bases, leaving 9 bases between the germline ends. The CDR3 coding sequence is TGCAGCGTTGGGTCAGTGTTGAACACTGAAGCTTTCTTT. It encodes CSVGSVLNTEAFF.

The chain couples TRBV7-6 to TRBJ2-7; 8 positions agree with TRBD1. The CDR3 is 15 residues long. The J segment lost 0 bases and the V segment lost 7 bases, leaving 8 bases of the junction unmatched. Germline V gives CDR1 SGHVS, CDR2 FNYEAQ. The CDR3 region has the DNA TGTGCCAGCACATTGACAGGGGATAGCTCCTACGAGCAGTACTTC. This gives the protein CASTLTGDSSYEQYF. The variable domain in full, completed from reference TRBV7-6 and TRBJ2-7, reads GAGVSQSPRYKVTKRGQDVALRCDPISGHVSLYWYRQALGQGPEFLTYFNYEAQQDKSGLPNDRFSAERPEGSISTLTIQRTEQRDSAMYRCASTLTGDSSYEQYFGPGTRLTVT.

The V gene is TRBV18, the J gene TRBJ1-5; the D gene is possibly TRBD1 (6 bases). Trimming shortened V by 3 bases and J by 7 bases, and 10 bases separated the two germline ends. There are 13 residues in the CDR3. CDR1 and CDR2 from the germline V gene are KGHSH and LQKENI. This CDR3 reads CASSPDRFQPQHF. In DNA, the CDR3 is TGTGCCAGCTCACCCGACAGGTTCCAGCCCCAGCATTTT.

V is TRBV3-1 (or the pseudogene TRBV3-2) and J is TRBJ2-5; 11 bases are shared with TRBD2. V shed 5 bases and J 5 bases; nucleotides not matched to a gene: 16. CDR3 length: 18 amino acids. CDR1 LGHDT and CDR2 YNNKEL come from the germline V gene (reference sequence). The CDR3 nucleotides are TGTGCCAGCAGCGCCACGACTAGCGGGGCCATTGGGGGGGAGACCCAGTACTTC. It yields the protein CASSATTSGAIGGETQYF.

The gene calls are TRBV6-6 and TRBJ2-7; TRBD1 might be the D (5 bases). The V end lost 2 bases, the J end lost 3 bases, and 11 bases lay between the germline ends. The CDR3 totals 14 residues. From germline, CDR1 is MNHNY and CDR2 SVGAGI (reference sequence). CDR3 residues: CASSYPDKNYEQYF. For the CDR3, the DNA is TGTGCCAGCAGTTACCCGGACAAAAACTACGAGCAGTACTTC.

The chain links TRBV27 to TRBJ2-2; D not certain. Looked up from germline, CDR1 is MNHEY and CDR2 is SMNVEV (reference sequence). V was trimmed by 0 bases and J by 4 bases, leaving 6 bases between them. CDR3 length: 14 residues. CDR3: CASSLSISTGELFF. CDR3 DNA: TGTGCCAGCAGTTTATCCATCAGCACCGGGGAGCTGTTTTTT.

The rearrangement uses TRBV29-1 and TRBJ2-3; no clear D gene. Trimming removed 7 bases at V and 4 bases at J, with 9 bases between. The CDR3 has 11 amino acids. Germline V CDR1 and CDR2: SQVTM, ANQGSEA. CDR3 protein: CSATRPDTQYF. The CDR3, as DNA: TGCAGCGCAACGCGGCCAGATACGCAGTATTTT.

The chain combines TRBV15 with TRBJ1-5; tentatively, D is TRBD1 (5 bases). Germline CDR1 and CDR2: LNHNV and YYDKDF (reference sequence). The CDR3 runs 18 residues. V lost 2 bases and J 3 bases, leaving 20 bases between the germline ends. CDR3 amino acids: CATSRSLGAWDSNQPQHF. DNA of the CDR3: TGTGCCACCAGCAGATCGCTAGGGGCATGGGATTCCAATCAGCCCCAGCATTTT.

The CDR3 here is CASSYFGTGNNQPQHF. The CDR3 region has the DNA TGTGCCAGCAGTTACTTCGGGACAGGGAACAATCAGCCCCAGCATTTT. The rearrangement joins TRBV6-2 or TRBV6-3 to TRBJ1-5; 9 bases match TRBD1. CDR1 and CDR2 (germline): MNHEY, SVGEGT. CDR3 length: 16 amino acids. The V gene end was trimmed by 1 base and the J gene end by 3 bases; junction bases not matched to a gene: 4.

This chain uses TRBV7-2 with TRBJ2-5, with 8 bases lining up with TRBD2. The CDR3 has 16 amino acids. The germline V gene has CDR1 SGHTA and CDR2 FQGNSA. J gave up 4 bases and V 5 bases, and 12 bases lay outside the gene matches. DNA of the CDR3: TGTGCCAGCAGCCAAAATAACGGGCTAGCGGGAGAGACCCAGTACTTC. Residues: CASSQNNGLAGETQYF.

The rearrangement joins TRBV29-1 to TRBJ1-4; D unclear. Germline CDR1 reads SQVTM; CDR2 reads ANQGSEA. CDR3 length: 13 residues. Trimming left V 3 bases short and J 8 bases short, with 13 bases between. The chain's CDR3 is CSVDRGRGEKLFF. The CDR3 DNA reads TGCAGCGTTGATCGGGGAAGAGGCGAAAAACTGTTTTTT.

In DNA form, the CDR3 reads TGTGCTAAGGAGGGGGCCCCTCCCTTCGGTCAGCCCCAGCATTTT. Translating gives CAKEGAPPFGQPQHF. The chain joins TRBV7-4 to TRBJ1-5; TRBD1 matches 7 bases. The CDR3 has 15 amino acids. The germline CDR1 and CDR2 sequences are SGHVT and SQSDAQ.

The chain employs TRBV18 and TRBJ2-7; 8 bases align to TRBD1. This CDR3 spans 15 amino acids. The V gene end was trimmed by 3 bases and the J gene end by 2 bases; junction bases not matched to a gene: 6. CDR1 KGHSH and CDR2 LQKENI come from the germline V gene. The chain's CDR3 is CASSPETGAAYEQYF. CDR3 sequence (DNA): TGTGCCAGCTCACCTGAGACAGGGGCCGCCTACGAGCAGTACTTC.

The chain has TRBV5-6 and TRBJ1-6; D is perhaps TRBD1 (6 bases). The length of the CDR3 is 14 residues. V gave up 1 base and J gave up 9 bases, with 11 bases separating them. Per germline, CDR1 SGHDT and CDR2 YYEEEE. In DNA, the CDR3 is TGTGCCAGCAGCTTGTACAGGGTTATTTCACCCCTCCACTTT. Amino acids: CASSLYRVISPLHF.

V gene TRBV15 combines with J gene TRBJ2-5; TRBD1 matches at 9 bases. Germline CDR1 LNHNV, CDR2 YYDKDF (reference sequence). The ends lost 2 bases at V and 5 bases at J; junction bases unmatched: 9. The CDR3 runs 16 residues. For the CDR3, the DNA is TGTGCCACCAGCAGATCTGCGACAGGGGGGGTGGAGACCCAGTACTTC. Translation gives CATSRSATGGVETQYF.

This chain connects TRBV28 to TRBJ2-7, with 11 bases matching TRBD2. This CDR3 is built from 16 residues. The germline CDR1 and CDR2 sequences are MDHEN and SYDVKM. V lost 6 bases, J lost 7 bases, and 14 bases stayed unmatched. The CDR3 coding sequence is TGTGCCAGCAGGCCAGTAGCGGGAGGGCCTTTGGAGGAGCAGTACTTC. Amino acids: CASRPVAGGPLEEQYF.

V usage is TRBV19 and J usage is TRBJ2-1; TRBD2 matches 7 bases. CDR3 length: 15 residues. Losses at the gene ends were 7 bases for V and 5 bases for J; bases not matched to a gene: 11. CDR1 and CDR2 from the germline V gene are LNHDA and SQIVND (reference sequence). The CDR3 reads CASTPVGEGDNEQFF. The CDR3 DNA is TGTGCCAGTACCCCTGTCGGGGAGGGTGACAATGAGCAGTTCTTC.

J is TRBJ1-1 and V is TRBV15; TRBD1 agrees at 8 bases. CDR1 LNHNV and CDR2 YYDKDF come from the germline V gene (reference sequence). This CDR3 region has 15 residues. V lost 0 bases and J lost 8; bases outside the gene matches: 8. CDR3 sequence (DNA): TGTGCCACCAGCAGAGATGGACAGGGAGACTCCGAAGCTTTCTTT. Translated, it gives CATSRDGQGDSEAFF.

The chain recombines TRBV7-9 with TRBJ2-7, with 10 nucleotides matching TRBD1. The J segment lost 4 bases and the V segment lost 2 bases, leaving 5 bases of the junction unmatched. CDR3 length equals 15 residues. CDR1 is SEHNR and CDR2 is FQNEAQ in the germline V gene (reference sequence). For the CDR3, the DNA is TGTGCCAGCAGCTTAAGACAGGGGGCGGTTTACGAGCAGTACTTC. Amino acid sequence: CASSLRQGAVYEQYF.

The chain recombines TRBV10-2 with TRBJ2-2; D perhaps matches TRBD1 (5 bases). Trimming removed 6 bases at V and 7 bases at J, with 12 bases between. The germline gives CDR1 WSHSY, CDR2 SAAADI. The CDR3 covers 13 residues. CDR3 region: CASRGPLGGELFF. CDR3 sequence (DNA): TGCGCCAGCAGGGGGCCCCTTGGCGGGGAGCTGTTTTTT.

This clone has only a few counts. The V gene is TRBV27, the J gene TRBJ2-3, with a tentative D call TRBD2 (5 bases). CDR1 and CDR2 (germline): MNHEY, SMNVEV (reference sequence). V lost 7 bases to trimming and J lost 2 bases, with 16 bases between them. There are 15 residues in the CDR3. The CDR3 is CASTLEGMVTDTQYF. The CDR3 DNA reads as TGTGCCAGCACCTTAGAGGGAATGGTCACAGATACGCAGTATTTT.

The V call is TRBV11-2, the J call TRBJ1-4; 9 bases align to TRBD1. V was clipped by 7 bases and J by 1 base; unmatched bases: 13. Germline-derived CDR1 and CDR2 are SGHAT and FQNNGV. The CDR3 extends over 18 amino acids. For the CDR3, the DNA is TGTGCCAGCAAGGTGGGGAGGGGACAGGGAGGAACTAATGAAAAACTGTTTTTT. Its translation is CASKVGRGQGGTNEKLFF.

This chain joins TRBV5-1 and TRBJ1-5; 7 bases agree with TRBD1. V lost 0 bases, J lost 6 bases, and 3 bases stayed unmatched. CDR3 length equals 14 residues. CDR1 is SGHRS, CDR2 YFSETQ, per germline. The CDR3 DNA is TGCGCCAGCAGCTTGGAAGGGGGCCTTCAGCCCCAGCATTTT. Protein sequence: CASSLEGGLQPQHF.

The chain couples TRBV18 to TRBJ1-3; no reliable D call. The CDR3 length is 13 residues. V gave up 0 bases and J gave up 2 bases, with 2 bases separating them. Germline assignment: CDR1 KGHSH and CDR2 LQKENI. In DNA form, the CDR3 reads TGTGCCAGCTCACCACCCACTGGAAACACCATATATTTT. Protein product: CASSPPTGNTIYF.

This sequence joins TRBV30 and TRBJ2-7, with 9 bases identical to TRBD2. Germline trimming cut 2 bases from V and 3 bases from J; bases unmatched to any gene: 11. CDR3 length equals 16 residues. Germline V lookup: CDR1 GTSNPN, CDR2 SVGIG (reference sequence). CDR3 residues: CAWSPGTSLTGYEQYF. The CDR3 DNA follows: TGTGCCTGGAGTCCCGGGACTAGCCTCACGGGCTACGAGCAGTACTTC.